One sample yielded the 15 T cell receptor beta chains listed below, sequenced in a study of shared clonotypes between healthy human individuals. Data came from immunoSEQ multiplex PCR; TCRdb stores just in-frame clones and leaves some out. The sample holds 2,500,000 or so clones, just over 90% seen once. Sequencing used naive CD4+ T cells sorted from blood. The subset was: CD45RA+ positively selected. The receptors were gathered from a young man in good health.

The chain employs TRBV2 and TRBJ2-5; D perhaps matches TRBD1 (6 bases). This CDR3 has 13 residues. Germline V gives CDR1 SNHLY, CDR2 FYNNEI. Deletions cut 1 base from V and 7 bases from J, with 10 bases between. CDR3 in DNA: TGTGCCAGCAGTGAAGACAGGGTAGGGACCCAGTACTTC. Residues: CASSEDRVGTQYF.

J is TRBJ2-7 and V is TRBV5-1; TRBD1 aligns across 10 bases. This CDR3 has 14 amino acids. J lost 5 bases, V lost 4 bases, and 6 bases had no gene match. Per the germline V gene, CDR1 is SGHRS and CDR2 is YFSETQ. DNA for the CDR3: TGCGCCAGCAGCCCGGGACAGGGGTACCACGAGCAGTACTTC. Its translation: CASSPGQGYHEQYF.

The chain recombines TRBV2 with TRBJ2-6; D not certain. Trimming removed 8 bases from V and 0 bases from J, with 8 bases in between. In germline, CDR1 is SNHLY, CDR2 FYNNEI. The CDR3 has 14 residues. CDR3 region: CASGVSSGANVLTF. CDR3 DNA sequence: TGTGCCAGCGGGGTTAGCTCTGGGGCCAACGTCCTGACTTTC.

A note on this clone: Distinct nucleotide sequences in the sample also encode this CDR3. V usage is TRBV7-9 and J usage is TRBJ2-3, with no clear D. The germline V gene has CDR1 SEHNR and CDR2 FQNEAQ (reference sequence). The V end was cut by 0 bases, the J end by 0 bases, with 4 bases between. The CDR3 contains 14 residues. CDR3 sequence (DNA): TGTGCCAGCAGCTTAGCGGGGAGCACAGATACGCAGTATTTT. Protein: CASSLAGSTDTQYF. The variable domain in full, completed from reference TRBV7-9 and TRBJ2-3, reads DTGVSQNPRHKITKRGQNVTFRCDPISEHNRLYWYRQTLGQGPEFLTYFQNEAQLEKSRLLSDRFSAERPKGSFSTLEIQRTEQGDSAMYLCASSLAGSTDTQYFGPGTRLTVL.

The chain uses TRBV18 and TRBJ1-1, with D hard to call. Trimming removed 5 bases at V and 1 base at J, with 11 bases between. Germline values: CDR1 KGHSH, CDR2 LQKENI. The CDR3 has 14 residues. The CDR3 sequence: CASSTLSENTEAFF. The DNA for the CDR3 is TGTGCCAGCTCAACACTTTCAGAGAACACTGAAGCTTTCTTT.

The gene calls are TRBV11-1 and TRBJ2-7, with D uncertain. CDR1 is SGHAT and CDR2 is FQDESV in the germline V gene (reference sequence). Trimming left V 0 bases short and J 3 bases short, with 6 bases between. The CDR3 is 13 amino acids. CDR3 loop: CASSLAADYEQYF. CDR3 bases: TGTGCCAGCAGCTTAGCGGCGGACTACGAGCAGTACTTC.

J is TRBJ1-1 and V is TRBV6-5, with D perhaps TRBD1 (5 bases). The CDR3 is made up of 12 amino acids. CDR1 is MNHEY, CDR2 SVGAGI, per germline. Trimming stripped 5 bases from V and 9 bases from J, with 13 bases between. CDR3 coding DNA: TGTGCCAGCAGTGTCGGAGGGGTCAAAGCTTTCTTT. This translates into CASSVGGVKAFF.

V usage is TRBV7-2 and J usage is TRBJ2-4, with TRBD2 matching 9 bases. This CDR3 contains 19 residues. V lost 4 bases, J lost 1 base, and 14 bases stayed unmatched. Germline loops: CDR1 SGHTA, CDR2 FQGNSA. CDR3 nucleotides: TGTGCCAGCAGCTCCCGTGGTAGCGGGAGTGTGGAGGCCAAAAACATTCAGTACTTC. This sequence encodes CASSSRGSGSVEAKNIQYF.

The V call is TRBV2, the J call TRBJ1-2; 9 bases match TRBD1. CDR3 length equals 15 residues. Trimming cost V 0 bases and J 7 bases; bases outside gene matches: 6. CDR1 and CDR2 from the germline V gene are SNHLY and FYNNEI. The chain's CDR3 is CASSEAGQGVGGYTF. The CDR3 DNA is TGTGCCAGCAGTGAAGCGGGACAGGGCGTGGGTGGCTACACCTTC.

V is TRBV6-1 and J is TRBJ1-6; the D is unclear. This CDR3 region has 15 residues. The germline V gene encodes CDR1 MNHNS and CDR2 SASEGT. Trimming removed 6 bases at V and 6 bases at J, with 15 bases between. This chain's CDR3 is CASSSGPLSNSPLHF. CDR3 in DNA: TGTGCCAGCAGCTCTGGGCCTCTAAGTAATTCACCCCTCCACTTT.

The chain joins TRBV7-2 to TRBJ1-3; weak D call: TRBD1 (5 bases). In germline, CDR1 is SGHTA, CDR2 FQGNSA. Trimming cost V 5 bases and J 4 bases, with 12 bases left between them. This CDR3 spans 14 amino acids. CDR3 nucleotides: TGTGCCAGCAGCATCACAGGAGCAGGAAACACCATATATTTT. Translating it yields CASSITGAGNTIYF.

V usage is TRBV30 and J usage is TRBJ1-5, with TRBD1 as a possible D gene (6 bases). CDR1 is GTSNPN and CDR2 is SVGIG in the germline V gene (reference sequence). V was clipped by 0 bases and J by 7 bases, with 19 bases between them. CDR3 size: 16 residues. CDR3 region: CAWSVRRGAQGQPQHF. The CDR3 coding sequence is TGTGCCTGGAGTGTACGGCGGGGGGCGCAGGGGCAGCCCCAGCATTTT. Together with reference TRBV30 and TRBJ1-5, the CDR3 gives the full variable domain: SQTIHQWPATLVQPVGSPLSLECTVEGTSNPNLYWYRQAAGRGLQLLFYSVGIGQISSEVPQNLSASRPQDRQFILSSKKLLLSDSGFYLCAWSVRRGAQGQPQHFGDGTRLSIL.

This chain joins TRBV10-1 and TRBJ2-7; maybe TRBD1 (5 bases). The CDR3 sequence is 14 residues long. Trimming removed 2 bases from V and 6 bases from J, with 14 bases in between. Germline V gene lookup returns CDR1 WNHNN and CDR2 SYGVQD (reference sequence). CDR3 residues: CASSEGRALGEQYF. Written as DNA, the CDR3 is TGCGCCAGCAGTGAGGGCAGGGCCCTTGGCGAGCAGTACTTC.

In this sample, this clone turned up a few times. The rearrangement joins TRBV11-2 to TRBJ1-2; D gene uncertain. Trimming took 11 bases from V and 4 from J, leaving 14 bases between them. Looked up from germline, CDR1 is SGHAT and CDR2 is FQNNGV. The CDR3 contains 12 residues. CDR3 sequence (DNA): TGTGCCGGAGGAGGAGCCATCTATGGCTACACCTTC. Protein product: CAGGGAIYGYTF.

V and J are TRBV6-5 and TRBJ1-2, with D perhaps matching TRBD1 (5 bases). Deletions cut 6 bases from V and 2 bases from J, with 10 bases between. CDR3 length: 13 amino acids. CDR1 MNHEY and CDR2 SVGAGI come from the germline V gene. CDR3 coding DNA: TGTGCCAGCAGCCCGGCAGGGAACTATGGCTACACCTTC. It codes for CASSPAGNYGYTF.